Listed here are 7 T cell receptor beta chains from one sample, sequenced in a study of cytomegalovirus exposure and HLA in healthy donors. It was with 60 Vbeta and 13 Jbeta primers that the PCR ran. Measured with immunoSEQ multiplex PCR; TCRdb has only the in-frame clones, and not every one. The sample lists 150,000 to 200,000 clones; approximately 70% were seen once. Sequencing input: PBMCs. The receptors stem from a woman aged 30 to 39 in good health and CMV-seronegative.

This clone was detected a few times. This chain links TRBV7-9 with TRBJ2-5, with D maybe TRBD2 (6 bases). The germline V and J ends were trimmed by 0 bases and 5 bases, with 16 bases remaining between them. CDR3 length: 16 residues. The germline gives CDR1 SEHNR, CDR2 FQNEAQ (reference sequence). The CDR3 nucleotides read TGTGCCAGCAGCTTAGCGCGAGGAGGGGCCGTGGAGACCCAGTACTTC. This sequence encodes CASSLARGGAVETQYF.

In this sample, this clone turned up a few times. The chain employs TRBV28 and TRBJ1-5; D not certain. The germline V gene has CDR1 MDHEN and CDR2 SYDVKM. Trimming removed 8 bases from V and 6 bases from J, with 11 bases in between. This CDR3 contains 12 residues. The CDR3 sequence is CASRDGGQPQHF. The CDR3 DNA reads as TGTGCCAGCCGGGATGGTGGTCAGCCCCAGCATTTT.

J is TRBJ2-5 and V is TRBV18, with a weak D call TRBD1 (6 bases). Deletions cut 8 bases from V and 4 bases from J, with 14 bases between. The length of the CDR3 is 13 residues. Germline CDR1 reads KGHSH; CDR2 reads LQKENI. CDR3: CASTGSNSETQYF. CDR3 sequence (DNA): TGTGCCAGCACAGGGTCTAATTCAGAGACCCAGTACTTC.

This rearrangement joins TRBV5-8 to TRBJ1-1; D gene uncertain. The V gene lost 3 bases and the J gene lost 0 bases, with 9 bases spanning the gap. The length of the CDR3 is 14 residues. CDR1 is SGHTS and CDR2 is YDEGEE in the germline V gene. In nucleotides, the CDR3 is TGTGCCAGCAGCTACCGAAACATGAACACTGAAGCTTTCTTT. This gives the protein CASSYRNMNTEAFF.

The chain employs TRBV7-9 and TRBJ2-7; unclear D gene. Looked up from germline, CDR1 is SEHNR and CDR2 is FQNEAQ (reference sequence). V was pared by 6 bases and J by 0 bases, with 12 bases between. The CDR3 has 14 residues. CDR3 nucleotide sequence: TGTGCCAGCAGAACAGACGGCCTCTCCTACGAGCAGTACTTC. It is translated as CASRTDGLSYEQYF.

This CDR3 is CASSYSGQGGTTEAFF. CDR3 coding DNA: TGTGCCAGCAGTTACTCAGGACAGGGGGGAACCACTGAAGCTTTCTTT. V is TRBV6-5 and J is TRBJ1-1; 10 positions match TRBD1. The trim removed 0 bases at V and 4 bases at J, leaving 5 bases unmatched. CDR1 and CDR2 from the germline V gene are MNHEY and SVGAGI. This CDR3 region has 16 residues.

The rearrangement links TRBV5-1 to TRBJ2-2, with D possibly being TRBD1 (6 bases). The CDR3 extends over 14 amino acids. V lost 1 base, J lost 4 bases, and 8 bases lay in between. Germline assignment: CDR1 SGHRS and CDR2 YFSETQ. The CDR3 sequence is CASSLRGGTGELFF. CDR3 DNA: TGCGCCAGCAGCTTGCGAGGGGGCACCGGGGAGCTGTTTTTT.